The present T cell receptor beta chain was sequenced within a study of OX40 agonist ivuxolimab in advanced cancers. CDR3 length equals 14 residues. V was pared by 6 bases and J by 9 bases, with 18 bases between. Per the germline V gene, CDR1 is MNHNS and CDR2 is SASEGT. Clones were sequenced by immunoSEQ multiplex PCR, and TCRdb holds only the in-frame ones, with some missing. The profile covers 100,000 to 150,000 clones, with just over 90% appearing a single time and roughly 0.15% taken by the ten largest. The sequences come from CD4+ or CD8+ T cells sorted from blood, collected in a trial of the OX40 agonist ivuxolimab. The chain recombines TRBV6-1 with TRBJ1-3; D is possibly TRBD1 (5 bases). The receptor was derived from an adult with an advanced solid tumor such as melanoma, head and neck, liver or kidney cancer. The CDR3 nucleotides read TGTGCCAGCAGGCTGACAGCTAGTAAACCCACCATATATTTT. Protein product: CASRLTASKPTIYF.